This TCR beta chain emerged from a study of blood T cell repertoires in COVID-19. Study-level background: Samples taken during acute and convalescent COVID-19 were collected in the United States, Italy and Spain. T cells, B-cell-depleted T cells, or PBMCs provided the cDNA or gDNA that served as material.

The CDR3 runs to 11 residues. The germline V and J ends were trimmed by 6 bases and 8 bases, with 13 bases remaining between them. Germline V gene data show CDR1 as DFQATT and CDR2 as SNEGSKA (reference sequence). The repertoire was sequenced with immunoSEQ multiplex PCR; TCRdb's copy has only in-frame clones and lacks some. The data contain about 250,000 clones, around 90% of them singletons. The sequence was obtained from a woman aged 55-70 years with COVID-19, enrolled during active disease. Material for sequencing was peripheral blood. This sequence joins TRBV20-1 and TRBJ1-1; D not resolved. CDR3 nucleotides: TGCAGTGCGGCGCCGGGATTCGAAGCTTTCTTT. This encodes CSAAPGFEAFF.